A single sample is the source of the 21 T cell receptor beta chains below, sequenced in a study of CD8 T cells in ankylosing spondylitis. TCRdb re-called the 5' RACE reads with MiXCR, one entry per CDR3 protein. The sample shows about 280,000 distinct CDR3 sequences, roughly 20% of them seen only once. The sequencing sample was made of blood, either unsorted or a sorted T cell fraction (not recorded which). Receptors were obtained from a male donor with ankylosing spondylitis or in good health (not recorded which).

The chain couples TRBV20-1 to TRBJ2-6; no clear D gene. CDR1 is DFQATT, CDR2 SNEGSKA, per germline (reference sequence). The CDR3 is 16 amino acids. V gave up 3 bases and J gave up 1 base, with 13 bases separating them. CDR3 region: CSASGTSPSGANVLTF. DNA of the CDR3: TGCAGTGCTAGCGGTACTTCACCTTCTGGGGCCAACGTCCTGACTTTC.

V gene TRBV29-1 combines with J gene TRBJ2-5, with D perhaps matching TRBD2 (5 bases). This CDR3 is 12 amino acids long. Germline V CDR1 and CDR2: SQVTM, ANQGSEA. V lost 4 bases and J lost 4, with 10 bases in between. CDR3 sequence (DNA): TGCAGCGTTGGAGGGTTTCCAGAGACCCAGTACTTC. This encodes CSVGGFPETQYF.

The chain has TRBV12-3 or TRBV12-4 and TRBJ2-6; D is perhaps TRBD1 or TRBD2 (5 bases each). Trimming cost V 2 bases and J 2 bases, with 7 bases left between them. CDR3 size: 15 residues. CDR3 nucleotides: TGTGCCAGCAGTTTATCGGGACCTGGGGCCAACGTCCTGACTTTC. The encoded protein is CASSLSGPGANVLTF.

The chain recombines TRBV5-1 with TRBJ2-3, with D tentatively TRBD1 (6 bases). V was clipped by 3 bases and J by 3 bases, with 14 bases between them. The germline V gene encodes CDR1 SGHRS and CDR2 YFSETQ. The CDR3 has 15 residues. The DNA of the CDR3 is TGCGCCAGCAGCTCAGGGGTTATGGGGACAGATACGCAGTATTTT. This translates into CASSSGVMGTDTQYF.

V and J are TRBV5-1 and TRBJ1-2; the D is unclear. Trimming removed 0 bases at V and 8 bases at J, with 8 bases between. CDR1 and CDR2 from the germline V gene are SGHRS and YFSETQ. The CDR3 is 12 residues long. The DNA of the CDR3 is TGCGCCAGCAGCTTGGACGCGGAAGGCTACACCTTC. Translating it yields CASSLDAEGYTF.

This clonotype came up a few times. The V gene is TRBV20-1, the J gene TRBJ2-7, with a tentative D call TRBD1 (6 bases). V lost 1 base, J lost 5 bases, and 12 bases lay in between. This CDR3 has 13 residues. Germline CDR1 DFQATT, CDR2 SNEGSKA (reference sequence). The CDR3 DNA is TGCAGTGCTAGAGCTCAGGGGCACCACGAGCAGTACGTC. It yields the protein CSARAQGHHEQYV.

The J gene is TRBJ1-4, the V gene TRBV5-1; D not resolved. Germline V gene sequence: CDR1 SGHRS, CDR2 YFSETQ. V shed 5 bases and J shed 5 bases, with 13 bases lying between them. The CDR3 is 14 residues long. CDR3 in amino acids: CASRSGQENEKLFF. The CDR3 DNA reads TGCGCCAGCAGGAGCGGGCAGGAGAATGAAAAACTGTTTTTT.

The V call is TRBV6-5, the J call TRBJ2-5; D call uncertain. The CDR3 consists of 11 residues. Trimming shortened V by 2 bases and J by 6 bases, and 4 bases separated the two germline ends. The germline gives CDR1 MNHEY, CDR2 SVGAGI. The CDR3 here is CASSYGQTQYF. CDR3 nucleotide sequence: TGTGCCAGCAGTTACGGACAGACCCAGTACTTC.

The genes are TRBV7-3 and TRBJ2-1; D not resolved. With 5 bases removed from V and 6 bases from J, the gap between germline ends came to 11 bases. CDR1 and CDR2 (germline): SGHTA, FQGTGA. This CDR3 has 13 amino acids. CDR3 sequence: CASSPPFGNEQFF. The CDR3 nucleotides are TGTGCCAGCAGCCCCCCCTTTGGCAATGAGCAGTTCTTC.

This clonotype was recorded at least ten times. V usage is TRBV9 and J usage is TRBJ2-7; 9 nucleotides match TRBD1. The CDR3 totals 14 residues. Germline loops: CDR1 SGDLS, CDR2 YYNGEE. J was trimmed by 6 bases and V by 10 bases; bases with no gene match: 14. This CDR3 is CAGTGTGRYCEQYV. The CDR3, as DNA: TGTGCCGGCACCGGGACAGGGCGTTATTGCGAGCAGTACGTC.

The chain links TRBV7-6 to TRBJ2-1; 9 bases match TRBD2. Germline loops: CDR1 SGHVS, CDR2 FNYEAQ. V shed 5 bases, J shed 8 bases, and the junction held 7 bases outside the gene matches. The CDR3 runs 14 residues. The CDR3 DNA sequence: TGTGCCAGCAGCCTCATAGCGGGAGTGGATGAGCAGTTCTTC. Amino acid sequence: CASSLIAGVDEQFF. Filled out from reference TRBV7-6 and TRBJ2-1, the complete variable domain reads GAGVSQSPRYKVTKRGQDVALRCDPISGHVSLYWYRQALGQGPEFLTYFNYEAQQDKSGLPNDRFSAERPEGSISTLTIQRTEQRDSAMYRCASSLIAGVDEQFFGPGTRLTVL.

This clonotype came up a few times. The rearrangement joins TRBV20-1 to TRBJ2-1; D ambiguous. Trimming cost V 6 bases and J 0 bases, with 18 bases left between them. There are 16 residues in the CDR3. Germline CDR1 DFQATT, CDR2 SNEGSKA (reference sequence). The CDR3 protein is CSAHSRAGSSYNEQFF. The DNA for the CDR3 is TGCAGTGCCCACTCCCGGGCCGGATCCTCCTACAATGAGCAGTTCTTC.

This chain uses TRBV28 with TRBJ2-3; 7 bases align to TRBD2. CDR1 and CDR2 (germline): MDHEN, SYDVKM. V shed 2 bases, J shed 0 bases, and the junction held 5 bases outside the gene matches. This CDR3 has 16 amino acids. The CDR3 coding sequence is TGTGCCAGCAGTTTAGCCTCTAGCGGTAGCACAGATACGCAGTATTTT. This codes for CASSLASSGSTDTQYF.

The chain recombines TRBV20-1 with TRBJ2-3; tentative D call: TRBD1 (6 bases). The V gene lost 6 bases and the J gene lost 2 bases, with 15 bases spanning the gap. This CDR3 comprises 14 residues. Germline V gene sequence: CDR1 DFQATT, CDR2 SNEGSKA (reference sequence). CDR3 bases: TGCAGTGCCTGGACAGCCCTTTCCACAGATACGCAGTATTTT. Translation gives CSAWTALSTDTQYF.

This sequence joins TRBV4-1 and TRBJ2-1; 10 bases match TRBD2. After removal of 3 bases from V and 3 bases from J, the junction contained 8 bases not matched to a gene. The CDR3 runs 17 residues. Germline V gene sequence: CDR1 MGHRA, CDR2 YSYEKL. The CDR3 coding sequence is TGCGCCAGCAGCCAGCATAGCGGGGGGTCCTACTACAATGAGCAGTTCTTC. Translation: CASSQHSGGSYYNEQFF.

The CDR3 nucleotides read TGTGCCAGCAGCCCTAGCGGTTTCTCCTACAATGAGCAGTTCTTC. Protein sequence: CASSPSGFSYNEQFF. The chain is built from TRBV7-2 and TRBJ2-1; 7 bases line up with TRBD2. The CDR3 spans 15 residues. CDR1 and CDR2 (germline): SGHTA, FQGNSA. With V trimmed by 5 bases and J by 0 bases, 4 bases remained unmatched.

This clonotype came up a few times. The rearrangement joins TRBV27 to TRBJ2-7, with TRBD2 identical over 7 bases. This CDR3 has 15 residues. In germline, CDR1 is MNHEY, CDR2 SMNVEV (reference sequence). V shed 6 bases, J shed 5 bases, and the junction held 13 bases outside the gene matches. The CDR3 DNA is TGTGCCAGCAGCTCTGGTTGGGAGGGGTCCAACGAGCAGTACGTC. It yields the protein CASSSGWEGSNEQYV.

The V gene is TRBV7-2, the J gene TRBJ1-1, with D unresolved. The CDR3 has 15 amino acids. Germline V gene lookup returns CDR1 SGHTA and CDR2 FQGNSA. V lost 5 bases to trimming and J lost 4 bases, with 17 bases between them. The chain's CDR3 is CASSPVWDLGTEAFF. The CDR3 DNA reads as TGTGCCAGCAGCCCCGTCTGGGATTTGGGCACTGAAGCTTTCTTT.

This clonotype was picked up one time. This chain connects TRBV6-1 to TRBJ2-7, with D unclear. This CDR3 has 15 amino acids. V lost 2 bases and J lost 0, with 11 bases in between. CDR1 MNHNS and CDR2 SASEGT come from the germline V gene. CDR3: CASSELQSPSYEQYV. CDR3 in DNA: TGTGCCAGCAGTGAACTACAGAGCCCCTCCTACGAGCAGTACGTC.

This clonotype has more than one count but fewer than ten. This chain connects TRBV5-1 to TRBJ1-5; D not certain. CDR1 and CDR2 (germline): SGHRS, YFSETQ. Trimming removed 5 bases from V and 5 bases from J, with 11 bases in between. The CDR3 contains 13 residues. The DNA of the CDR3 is TGCGCCAGCAGAGGAATATTGGATCAGCCCCAGCATTTT. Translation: CASRGILDQPQHF.

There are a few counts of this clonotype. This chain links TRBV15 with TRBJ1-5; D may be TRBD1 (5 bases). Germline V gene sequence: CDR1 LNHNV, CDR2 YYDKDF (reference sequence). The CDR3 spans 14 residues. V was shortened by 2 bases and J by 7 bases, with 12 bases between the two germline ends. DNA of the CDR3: TGTGCCACCAGCAGACCTGGGGGGTCCCAGCCCCAGCATTTT. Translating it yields CATSRPGGSQPQHF.